These T cell receptor beta chains were read from a single sample in a study of blood T cell repertoires in COVID-19. Profiling relied on immunoSEQ multiplex PCR, and the TCRdb table lists in-frame clones only, not all of them. The data hold 130,000 to 150,000 clones, with 80% to 90% observed a single time. Sequencing was done on a sample of peripheral blood. Source of these receptors: a woman in her forties or fifties with acute or convalescent COVID-19. Each CDR3 is given with its conserved first and last residue. Each record gives: CDR3 protein, CDR3 DNA, J gene, V gene, clone size, D gene. D genes are given only for firm matches. A row's size may be missing; if present it is once, few, many or a size class.

CDR3: CASSHGGDGNTEAFF
DNA: TGTGCCAGCTCCCACGGGGGGGACGGGAACACTGAAGCTTTCTTT
J: TRBJ1-1
V: TRBV18
size: .
D: .

CDR3: CSGLGKDNTDTQYF
DNA: TGCAGCGGACTAGGTAAAGACAACACAGATACGCAGTATTTT
J: TRBJ2-3
V: TRBV29-1
size: .
D: .

CDR3: CASRGQGYEQYF
DNA: TGTGCCAGCCGGGGACAGGGGTACGAGCAGTACTTC
J: TRBJ2-7
V: TRBV12-3/TRBV12-4
size: .
D: TRBD1

CDR3: CASSPQGGYYEQYF
DNA: TGTGCCAGCAGTCCCCAGGGCGGCTACTACGAGCAGTACTTC
J: TRBJ2-7
V: TRBV6-2/TRBV6-3
size: .
D: .

CDR3: CATSDSGTTYEQYF
DNA: TGTGCCACCAGTGATTCCGGGACAACCTACGAGCAGTACTTC
J: TRBJ2-7
V: TRBV24-1
size: once
D: .

CDR3: CASSLRRGYRTNEKLFF
DNA: TGCGCCAGCAGCTTGAGGCGAGGGTACCGAACTAATGAAAAACTGTTTTTT
J: TRBJ1-4
V: TRBV5-1
size: .
D: .

CDR3: CATSRALGQNTGELFF
DNA: TGTGCCACCAGCAGAGCTCTCGGACAGAACACCGGGGAGCTGTTTTTT
J: TRBJ2-2
V: TRBV15
size: .
D: .

CDR3: CASSLGTVEGETQYF
DNA: TGCGCCAGCAGTCTGGGGACAGTGGAGGGAGAGACCCAGTACTTC
J: TRBJ2-5
V: TRBV4-1
size: .
D: .

CDR3: CASSLAGARYEQYF
DNA: TGTGCCAGCAGTTTGGCAGGGGCACGGTACGAGCAGTACTTC
J: TRBJ2-7
V: TRBV27
size: .
D: .

CDR3: CASSYSPPQGPGEQYF
DNA: TGTGCCAGCAGTTACTCACCGCCACAGGGACCAGGCGAGCAGTACTTC
J: TRBJ2-7
V: TRBV6-6
size: .
D: .

CDR3: CASSLELNEKLFF
DNA: TGTGCCAGCAGCTTAGAACTGAATGAAAAACTGTTTTTT
J: TRBJ1-4
V: TRBV7-9
size: .
D: .

CDR3: CASSQDPRSGLPYNEQFF
DNA: TGCGCCAGCAGCCAAGATCCAAGATCGGGACTACCCTACAATGAGCAGTTCTTC
J: TRBJ2-1
V: TRBV4-1
size: .
D: TRBD2

CDR3: CASSSVDRRVETQYF
DNA: TGTGCCAGCAGCTCAGTCGACAGAAGGGTGGAGACCCAGTACTTC
J: TRBJ2-5
V: TRBV5-4
size: once
D: .

CDR3: CASSPGGRVQETQYF
DNA: TGTGCCAGCTCACCGGGCGGCAGGGTCCAAGAGACCCAGTACTTC
J: TRBJ2-5
V: TRBV18
size: .
D: .

CDR3: CASSLTSHPGRGNTEAFF
DNA: TGTGCCAGCAGTTTAACGTCCCATCCCGGCCGCGGTAACACTGAAGCTTTCTTT
J: TRBJ1-1
V: TRBV27
size: .
D: .

CDR3: CASSSPEGNQPQHF
DNA: TGTGCCAGCAGCTCCCCGGAGGGCAATCAGCCCCAGCATTTT
J: TRBJ1-5
V: TRBV5-4
size: .
D: .

CDR3: CASSLPGVNQPQHF
DNA: TGTGCCAGCAGTTTACCGGGGGTCAATCAGCCCCAGCATTTT
J: TRBJ1-5
V: TRBV27
size: .
D: .

CDR3: CASSPDRGAGAFF
DNA: TGTGCCAGCTCACCAGACCGGGGAGCTGGAGCTTTCTTT
J: TRBJ1-1
V: TRBV18
size: .
D: .

CDR3: CASSYGRDNYGYTF
DNA: TGTGCCAGCAGTTATGGCAGGGATAACTATGGCTACACCTTC
J: TRBJ1-2
V: TRBV6-5
size: .
D: .

CDR3: CASSPPGTRQYEQYF
DNA: TGTGCCAGCAGCCCCCCCGGGACTAGACAGTACGAGCAGTACTTC
J: TRBJ2-7
V: TRBV6-5
size: .
D: TRBD2

CDR3: CASSTGQLGYGYTF
DNA: TGTGCCAGTAGTACGGGACAGCTTGGGTATGGCTACACCTTC
J: TRBJ1-2
V: TRBV19
size: .
D: TRBD1

CDR3: CASSPGLAGEDEQFF
DNA: TGCGCCAGCAGCCCGGGACTAGCGGGAGAGGATGAGCAGTTCTTC
J: TRBJ2-1
V: TRBV5-1
size: .
D: TRBD2

CDR3: CASSRDTDTQYF
DNA: TGTGCCAGCAGCCGCGACACAGATACGCAGTATTTT
J: TRBJ2-3
V: TRBV9
size: .
D: .

CDR3: CASSRGQGEANVLTF
DNA: TGTGCCAGTAGTAGGGGACAGGGGGAGGCCAACGTCCTGACTTTC
J: TRBJ2-6
V: TRBV19
size: .
D: TRBD1

CDR3: CASSLTGGRTDTQYF
DNA: TGCGCCAGCAGCCTAACGGGGGGTCGCACAGATACGCAGTATTTT
J: TRBJ2-3
V: TRBV5-1
size: .
D: TRBD2

CDR3: CASIWQFHTEAFF
DNA: TGTGCCAGCATCTGGCAGTTTCACACTGAAGCTTTCTTT
J: TRBJ1-1
V: TRBV12-3/TRBV12-4
size: .
D: .

CDR3: CASSLLSEQYF
DNA: TGTGCCAGCAGTCTCCTAAGCGAGCAGTACTTC
J: TRBJ2-7
V: TRBV12-3/TRBV12-4
size: .
D: .